The 9 T cell receptor beta chains below all came from one sample that was sequenced in a study of blood T cell repertoires in COVID-19. TCRdb's copy holds only in-frame clones and misses some; the assay was immunoSEQ multiplex PCR. Altogether more than 150,000 clones are present, roughly 76% being singletons, with the ten largest covering approximately 12%. The sample consisted of peripheral blood. Receptors were obtained from a woman of 80 years or more with COVID-19, enrolled during active disease.

The gene calls are TRBV19 and TRBJ2-1; D not certain. The CDR3 loop spans 13 amino acids. Trimming cost V 6 bases and J 5 bases, with 11 bases left between them. Germline V gene data show CDR1 as LNHDA and CDR2 as SQIVND (reference sequence). CDR3 bases: TGTGCCAGTAGACCTGATGGAGACAATGAGCAGTTCTTC. Translating gives CASRPDGDNEQFF.

In this sample, this clone turned up once. This chain connects TRBV28 to TRBJ2-4; D perhaps matches TRBD2 (5 bases). The CDR3 consists of 16 residues. Between the trimmed V and J ends, which lost 1 base and 2 bases, there was a span of 12 bases. Germline CDR1 reads MDHEN; CDR2 reads SYDVKM. The CDR3 DNA follows: TGTGCCAGCAGTTTATCCGGGGTTGGGTCCAAAAACATTCAGTACTTC. Amino acid sequence: CASSLSGVGSKNIQYF.

This clone has a handful of counts. The gene calls are TRBV2 and TRBJ1-6; possibly TRBD1 for D (5 bases). Germline CDR1 SNHLY, CDR2 FYNNEI. The CDR3 is made up of 14 amino acids. V lost 8 bases to trimming and J lost 3 bases, with 11 bases between them. CDR3 in amino acids: CASLYRGYNSPLHF. The DNA of the CDR3 is TGTGCCAGCCTTTATAGGGGCTATAATTCACCCCTCCACTTT.

The V gene is TRBV4-1, the J gene TRBJ1-2; 9 nucleotides match TRBD1. Germline CDR1 is MGHRA and CDR2 is YSYEKL. The CDR3 consists of 15 residues. J gave up 4 bases and V 5 bases, and 8 bases lay outside the gene matches. The CDR3 nucleotides read TGCGCCAGCAGCATCCGGGACAGGGACGTCTATGGCTACACCTTC. Translated: CASSIRDRDVYGYTF.

The V and J genes are TRBV19 and TRBJ1-5; 7 bases fit TRBD1. The V gene's germline CDR1 is LNHDA and CDR2 SQIVND (reference sequence). The CDR3 is 15 residues long. With V trimmed by 3 bases and J by 3 bases, 5 bases remained unmatched. The CDR3 protein is CASSMPQGVNQPQHF. DNA of the CDR3: TGTGCCAGTAGTATGCCCCAGGGGGTCAATCAGCCCCAGCATTTT.

The V gene is TRBV7-9, the J gene TRBJ2-7; 7 nucleotides agree with TRBD1. Germline CDR1 SEHNR, CDR2 FQNEAQ (reference sequence). The length of the CDR3 is 14 residues. V trimming: 5 bases; J trimming: 3 bases; junction bases outside the gene matches: 7. This chain's CDR3 is CASSRQGHVYEQYF. CDR3 DNA: TGTGCCAGCAGCCGACAGGGCCACGTCTACGAGCAGTACTTC. Full variable domain (rest looked up from reference TRBV7-9 and TRBJ2-7): DTGVSQNPRHKITKRGQNVTFRCDPISEHNRLYWYRQTLGQGPEFLTYFQNEAQLEKSRLLSDRFSAERPKGSFSTLEIQRTEQGDSAMYLCASSRQGHVYEQYFGPGTRLTVT.

The gene calls are TRBV7-9 and TRBJ1-6; D might be TRBD1 (6 bases). The V and J ends lost 1 base and 7 bases respectively, with 8 bases between them. Germline V CDR1 and CDR2: SEHNR, FQNEAQ (reference sequence). The CDR3 extends over 14 amino acids. CDR3 amino acids: CASSLVQGNSPLHF. In nucleotides, the CDR3 is TGTGCCAGCAGCTTAGTACAGGGAAATTCACCCCTCCACTTT. Full variable domain (remainder filled in from reference TRBV7-9 and TRBJ1-6): DTGVSQNPRHKITKRGQNVTFRCDPISEHNRLYWYRQTLGQGPEFLTYFQNEAQLEKSRLLSDRFSAERPKGSFSTLEIQRTEQGDSAMYLCASSLVQGNSPLHFGNGTRLTVT.

The chain links TRBV6-1 to TRBJ1-1; D might be TRBD1 (5 bases). CDR1 is MNHNS, CDR2 SASEGT, per germline. V gave up 0 bases and J gave up 10 bases, with 15 bases separating them. This CDR3 is 14 amino acids long. The CDR3 spells CASSEALQGRAAFF. DNA for the CDR3: TGTGCCAGCAGTGAAGCGCTTCAGGGAAGGGCAGCTTTCTTT.

This chain connects TRBV5-1 to TRBJ1-2; unclear D gene. Trimming stripped 4 bases from V and 3 bases from J, with 10 bases between. The CDR3 spans 13 residues. The germline CDR1 and CDR2 sequences are SGHRS and YFSETQ. The CDR3 loop is CASSLTSYYGYTF. The CDR3 DNA reads as TGCGCCAGCAGCCTCACGAGTTACTATGGCTACACCTTC.